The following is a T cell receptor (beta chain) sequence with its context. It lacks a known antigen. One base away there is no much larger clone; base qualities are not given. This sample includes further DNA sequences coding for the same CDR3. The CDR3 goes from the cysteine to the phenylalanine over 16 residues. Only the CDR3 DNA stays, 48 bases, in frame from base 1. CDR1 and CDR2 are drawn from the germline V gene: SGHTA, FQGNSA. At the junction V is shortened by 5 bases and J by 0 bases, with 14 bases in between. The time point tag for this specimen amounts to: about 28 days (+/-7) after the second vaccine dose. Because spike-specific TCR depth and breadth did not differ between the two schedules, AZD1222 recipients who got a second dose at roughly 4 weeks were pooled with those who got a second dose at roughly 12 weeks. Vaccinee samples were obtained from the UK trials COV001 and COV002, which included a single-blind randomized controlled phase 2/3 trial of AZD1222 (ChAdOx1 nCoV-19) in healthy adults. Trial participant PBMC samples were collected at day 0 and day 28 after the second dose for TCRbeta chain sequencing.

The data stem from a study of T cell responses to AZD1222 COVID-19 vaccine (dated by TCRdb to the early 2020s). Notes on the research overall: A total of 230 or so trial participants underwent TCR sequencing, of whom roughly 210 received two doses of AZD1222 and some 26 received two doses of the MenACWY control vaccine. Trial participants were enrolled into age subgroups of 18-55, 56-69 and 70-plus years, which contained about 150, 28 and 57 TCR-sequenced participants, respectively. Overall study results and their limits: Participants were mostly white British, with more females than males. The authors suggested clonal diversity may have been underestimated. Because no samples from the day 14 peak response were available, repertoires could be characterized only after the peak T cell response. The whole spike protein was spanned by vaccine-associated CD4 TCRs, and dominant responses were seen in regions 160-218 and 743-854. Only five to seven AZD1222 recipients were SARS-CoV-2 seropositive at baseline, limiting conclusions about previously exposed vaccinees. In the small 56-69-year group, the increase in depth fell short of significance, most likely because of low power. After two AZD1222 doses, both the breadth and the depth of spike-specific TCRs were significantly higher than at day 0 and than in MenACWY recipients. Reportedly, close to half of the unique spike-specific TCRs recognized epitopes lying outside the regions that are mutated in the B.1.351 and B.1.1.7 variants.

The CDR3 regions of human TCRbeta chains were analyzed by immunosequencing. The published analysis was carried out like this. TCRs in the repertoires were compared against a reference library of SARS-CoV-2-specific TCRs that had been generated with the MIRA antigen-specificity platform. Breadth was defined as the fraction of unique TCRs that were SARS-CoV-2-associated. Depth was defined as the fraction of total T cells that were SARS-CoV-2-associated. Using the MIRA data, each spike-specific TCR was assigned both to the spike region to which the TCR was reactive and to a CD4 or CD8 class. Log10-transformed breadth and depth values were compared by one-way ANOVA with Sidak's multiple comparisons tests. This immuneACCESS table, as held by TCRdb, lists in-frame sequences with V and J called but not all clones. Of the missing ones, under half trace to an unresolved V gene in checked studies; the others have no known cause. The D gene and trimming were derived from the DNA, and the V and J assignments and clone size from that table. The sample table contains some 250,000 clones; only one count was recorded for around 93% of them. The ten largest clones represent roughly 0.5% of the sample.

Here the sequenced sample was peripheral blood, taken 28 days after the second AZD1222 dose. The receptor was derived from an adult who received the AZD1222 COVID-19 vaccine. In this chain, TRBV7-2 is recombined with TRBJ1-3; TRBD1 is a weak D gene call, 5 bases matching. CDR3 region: CASSLVGGSSGNTIYF. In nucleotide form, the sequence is TGTGCCAGCAGCCTAGTTGGGGGAAGCTCTGGAAACACCATATATTTT.